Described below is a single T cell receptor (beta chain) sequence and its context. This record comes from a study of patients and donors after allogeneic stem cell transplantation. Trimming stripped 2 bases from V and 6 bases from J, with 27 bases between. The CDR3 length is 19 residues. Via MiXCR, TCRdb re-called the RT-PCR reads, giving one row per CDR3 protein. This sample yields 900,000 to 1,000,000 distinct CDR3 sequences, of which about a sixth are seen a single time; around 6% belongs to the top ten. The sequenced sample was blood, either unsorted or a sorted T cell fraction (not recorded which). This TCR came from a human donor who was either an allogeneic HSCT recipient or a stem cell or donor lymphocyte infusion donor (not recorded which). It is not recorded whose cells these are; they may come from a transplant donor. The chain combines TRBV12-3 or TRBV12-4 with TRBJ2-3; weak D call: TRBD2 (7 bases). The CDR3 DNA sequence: TGTGCCAGCAGTTTAAGTCCGGGGGTCGCGGGGGCCCCGCGGGATACGCAGTATTTT. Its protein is CASSLSPGVAGAPRDTQYF.